Listed below are T cell receptor beta chains from one sample, sequenced in a study of pediatric ulcerative colitis. Sequencing used immunoSEQ multiplex PCR; TCRdb keeps in-frame clones, though not all of them. The table shows 10,000 or so clones, with 75% to 90% occurring only once. Sequencing was carried out using blood. The receptors were gathered from a girl under 18 with moderate ulcerative colitis. Each CDR3 is given with its conserved first and last residue. D genes are given only for firm matches. The size entry is marked missing in some rows and otherwise reads once, few, many or a size class.

>-|TRBV2|-|TRBJ2-2
CASTPTPTWNTGELFF
TGTGCCAGCACACCAACCCCTACTTGGAACACCGGGGAGCTGTTTTTT
>-|TRBV5-6|-|TRBJ1-5
CASSYTMGGAFQPQHF
TGTGCCAGCAGCTATACTATGGGGGGCGCGTTTCAGCCCCAGCATTTT
>TRBD2|TRBV27|-|TRBJ2-1
CASSTGTSGHNEQFF
TGTGCCAGCAGTACCGGGACTAGCGGTCACAATGAGCAGTTCTTC
>TRBD2|TRBV28|once|TRBJ2-7
CASSGEGLAGFYEQYF
TGTGCCAGCAGCGGGGAAGGGCTAGCGGGATTCTACGAGCAGTACTTC
>-|TRBV9|-|TRBJ2-7
CASSVGKSSYEQYF
TGTGCCAGCAGCGTTGGGAAAAGCTCCTACGAGCAGTACTTC
>-|TRBV2|-|TRBJ1-1
CASSMDGGNTEAFF
TGTGCCAGCAGTATGGACGGGGGGAACACTGAAGCTTTCTTT
>TRBD1|TRBV6-1|-|TRBJ2-3
CASSEATGGTDTQYF
TGTGCCAGCAGTGAAGCGACAGGGGGCACAGATACGCAGTATTTT
>-|TRBV5-6|-|TRBJ2-1
CASRLLGGEQFF
TGTGCCAGTAGACTATTAGGGGGGGAGCAGTTCTTC
>-|TRBV13|-|TRBJ1-2
CASSRGDGYTF
TGTGCCAGCAGCCGGGGGGATGGCTACACCTTC
>-|TRBV5-6|few|TRBJ1-1
CASSLMNTEAFF
TGTGCCAGCAGCCTCATGAACACTGAAGCTTTCTTT